This TCR beta chain comes out of a study of OX40 agonist ivuxolimab in advanced cancers. Study information: At 0.01 to 10 mg/kg, ivuxolimab was administered intravenously to patients every 2 weeks.

TCRdb's copy holds only in-frame clones and misses some; the assay was immunoSEQ multiplex PCR. This table holds some 14,000 clones, under 85% found once. Deletions cut 1 base from V and 2 bases from J, with 9 bases between. Germline loops: CDR1 MDHEN, CDR2 SYDVKM. The CDR3 contains 14 residues. J is TRBJ2-7 and V is TRBV28; D is undetermined. This receptor was taken from an adult with an advanced solid tumor such as melanoma, head and neck, liver or kidney cancer. The specimen comprised CD4+ or CD8+ T cells sorted from blood, sampled in a trial of the OX40 agonist ivuxolimab. Here the CDR3 DNA reads TGTGCCAGCAGTTTATCGGGCAGAACCTACGAGCAGTACTTC. Translation gives CASSLSGRTYEQYF.